This T cell receptor beta chain stems from a study of blood T cell repertoires in COVID-19. Background on the study: COVID-19 samples, acute and convalescent, were from the United States, Italy and Spain. T cells, B-cell-depleted T cells, or PBMCs provided the cDNA or gDNA that served as material.

Germline CDR1 SNHLY, CDR2 FYNNEI. V lost 5 bases, J lost 4 bases, and 16 bases stayed unmatched. The CDR3 has 20 residues. Original data processing: Estimation of nucleated cell counts was performed using reference gene primer amplification. Generated by immunoSEQ multiplex PCR, the TCRdb table keeps only in-frame clones and is missing some. V, J and clone size reflect that table, while D and trimming were determined from the DNA. The sample lists around 50,000 clones, roughly 90% seen once, with roughly 2.2% in the top ten. The chain joins TRBV2 to TRBJ2-1, with 14 bases that match TRBD2. The source is a human donor in a cohort sampled during active COVID-19. Specimen: peripheral blood. The CDR3 nucleotides read TGTGCCAGCAGTTTCTTGACTAGCGGGAGGGCCGTCGAAACTTACAATGAGCAGTTCTTC. Its translation: CASSFLTSGRAVETYNEQFF.